The 30 T cell receptor beta chains presented below share a single source sample, sequenced in a study of cytomegalovirus exposure and HLA in healthy donors. Researchers ran the PCR with 60 Vbeta and 13 Jbeta primers. Here immunoSEQ multiplex PCR was the method, and the copy in TCRdb shows in-frame clones only, minus some. The sample records tens of thousands of clones, around 74% being singletons. Sequencing was done on a sample of PBMCs. Receptor source: a male donor in good health and CMV-seropositive.

J is TRBJ1-5 and V is TRBV6-5; D not resolved. Germline CDR1 reads MNHEY; CDR2 reads SVGAGI. V was clipped by 6 bases and J by 0 bases, with 12 bases between them. The CDR3 length is 15 residues. In DNA, the CDR3 is TGTGCCAGCAGAACCACAACAGCTAGCAATCAGCCCCAGCATTTT. It translates to CASRTTTASNQPQHF.

This clone was counted a single time. V and J are TRBV13 and TRBJ1-5, with a weak D call TRBD1 (5 bases). Germline assignment: CDR1 PRHDT and CDR2 FYEKMQ (reference sequence). This CDR3 contains 14 residues. Trimming removed 5 bases at V and 3 bases at J, with 11 bases between. CDR3 nucleotides: TGTGCCAGCAGCCCCAGCGGGACCAATCAGCCCCAGCATTTT. Translated, it gives CASSPSGTNQPQHF.

The chain employs TRBV18 and TRBJ1-2, with TRBD1 matching over 7 bases. Looked up from germline, CDR1 is KGHSH and CDR2 is LQKENI. V dropped 4 bases and J dropped 6; count of bases not matched to a gene: 2. The CDR3 runs to 12 residues. The CDR3, as DNA: TGTGCCAGCTCACGGCAGGGGGATGGCTACACCTTC. Protein sequence: CASSRQGDGYTF. Complete variable domain (other parts from reference TRBV18 and TRBJ1-2): NAGVMQNPRHLVRRRGQEARLRCSPMKGHSHVYWYRQLPEEGLKFMVYLQKENIIDESGMPKERFSAEFPKEGPSILRIQQVVRGDSAAYFCASSRQGDGYTFGSGTRLTVV.

This chain links TRBV7-9 with TRBJ2-3, with a weak D call TRBD2 (6 bases). The germline gives CDR1 SEHNR, CDR2 FQNEAQ (reference sequence). Trimming pared 2 bases from V and 9 bases from J, leaving 21 bases between. CDR3 length: 16 amino acids. The CDR3 reads CASSLPPGVLSRTQYF. CDR3 DNA: TGTGCCAGCAGCTTACCCCCGGGGGTATTGAGTCGGACGCAGTATTTT.

CDR3 DNA sequence: TGTGCCAGCAGCTTAGTGGGGGGGCACAATGAGCAGTTCTTC. Its protein is CASSLVGGHNEQFF. The chain couples TRBV5-4 to TRBJ2-1, with a tentative D call TRBD2 (7 bases). V lost 2 bases, J lost 5 bases, and 11 bases lay in between. Germline CDR1 and CDR2: SGHNT and YYREEE (reference sequence). The CDR3 length is 14 residues.

This clone was recorded a few times. The chain employs TRBV7-9 and TRBJ1-4, with TRBD1 matching over 11 bases. This CDR3 has 15 residues. CDR1 SEHNR and CDR2 FQNEAQ come from the germline V gene (reference sequence). V lost 4 bases, J lost 6 bases, and 4 bases stayed unmatched. The CDR3 region has the DNA TGTGCCAGCAGCTACGGACAGGGGGCCGATGAAAAACTGTTTTTT. It codes for CASSYGQGADEKLFF.

CDR3 nucleotide sequence: TGCACCAGCAGCCAGGAAACCGGGGGGGCCCAAGATACGCAGTATTTT. This encodes CTSSQETGGAQDTQYF. V and J are TRBV1 and TRBJ2-3; the table names TRBD2, a call not compared with the DNA. TRBV1 is a pseudogene locus. This CDR3 spans 16 amino acids.

This chain uses TRBV5-5 with TRBJ1-2; tentatively, D is TRBD1 (5 bases). CDR1 is SGHKS, CDR2 YYEKEE, per germline (reference sequence). The CDR3 totals 17 residues. The V end lost 0 bases, the J end lost 4 bases, and 19 bases lay between the germline ends. The CDR3 DNA is TGTGCCAGCAGCTTGGGCTTGGAGGGGCGCCGGGCCTATGGCTACACCTTC. It translates to CASSLGLEGRRAYGYTF.

This clone was counted between two and nine times. The chain recombines TRBV2 with TRBJ1-4, with D tentatively TRBD1 (5 bases). Trimming left V 4 bases short and J 0 bases short, with 21 bases between. The CDR3 is made up of 19 amino acids. Germline V gene sequence: CDR1 SNHLY, CDR2 FYNNEI. The CDR3 loop reads CASSVPIKMDKATNEKLFF. CDR3 in DNA: TGTGCCAGCAGTGTACCTATTAAAATGGACAAGGCAACTAATGAAAAACTGTTTTTT.

The genes are TRBV7-2 and TRBJ2-1; D is perhaps TRBD1 (5 bases). The CDR3 runs 16 residues. V dropped 1 base and J dropped 0 bases, with 10 bases sitting between them. Germline-derived CDR1 and CDR2 are SGHTA and FQGNSA. This CDR3 reads CASSLEGASSYNEQFF. The CDR3 nucleotides are TGTGCCAGCAGCTTAGAAGGGGCTAGCTCCTACAATGAGCAGTTCTTC.

This clone has a handful of counts. V gene TRBV6-5 combines with J gene TRBJ1-5; D is undetermined. The ends were cut back, 7 bases at V and 9 bases at J, with 13 bases in the middle. The germline V gene encodes CDR1 MNHEY and CDR2 SVGAGI. There are 12 residues in the CDR3. CDR3 in DNA: TGTGCCAGCACGGCGGCCGGCGGGCCCCAGCATTTT. It specifies CASTAAGGPQHF.

The chain has TRBV15 and TRBJ1-4, with a tentative D call TRBD1 (5 bases). Per germline, CDR1 LNHNV and CDR2 YYDKDF (reference sequence). V was trimmed by 0 bases and J by 3 bases, leaving 14 bases between them. This CDR3 is built from 17 residues. The CDR3 protein is CATSRDSGGTANEKLFF. The DNA of the CDR3 is TGTGCCACCAGCAGAGATTCGGGGGGAACAGCTAATGAAAAACTGTTTTTT.

The chain has TRBV9 and TRBJ1-4; TRBD1 aligns across 9 bases. The CDR3 runs 17 residues. V shed 0 bases and J 0 bases; nucleotides not matched to a gene: 3. Germline CDR1 SGDLS, CDR2 YYNGEE. The CDR3 region has the DNA TGTGCCAGCAGCGTAGAACAGGGGGCCGCAACTAATGAAAAACTGTTTTTT. Translated: CASSVEQGAATNEKLFF. Supplemented by reference TRBV9 and TRBJ1-4, the full variable domain reads DSGVTQTPKHLITATGQRVTLRCSPRSGDLSVYWYQQSLDQGLQFLIQYYNGEERAKGNILERFSAQQFPDLHSELNLSSLELGDSALYFCASSVEQGAATNEKLFFGSGTQLSVL.

This chain uses TRBV6-6 with TRBJ2-3; D might be TRBD2 (5 bases). There are 16 residues in the CDR3. Germline loops: CDR1 MNHNY, CDR2 SVGAGI (reference sequence). V was pared by 0 bases and J by 2 bases, with 12 bases between. In nucleotides, the CDR3 is TGTGCCAGCAGTTACTCGACTAACCAGTTCACAGATACGCAGTATTTT. Protein: CASSYSTNQFTDTQYF.

CDR3 bases: TGTGCCTGGACATATGGCTCCATGAACACTGAAGCTTTCTTT. Protein product: CAWTYGSMNTEAFF. The chain combines TRBV30 with TRBJ1-1; unclear D gene. The germline V gene encodes CDR1 GTSNPN and CDR2 SVGIG (reference sequence). V lost 4 bases, J lost 0 bases, and 12 bases lay in between. The length of the CDR3 is 14 residues.

This chain uses TRBV18 with TRBJ2-2; 7 bases align to TRBD2. The CDR3 has 15 residues. V was pared by 4 bases and J by 7 bases, with 9 bases of the junction left unmatched. Germline loops: CDR1 KGHSH, CDR2 LQKENI. DNA of the CDR3: TGTGCCAGCTCACGGTCTAGCGGACCTTACGGGGAGCTGTTTTTT. Translation gives CASSRSSGPYGELFF.

V and J are TRBV7-8 and TRBJ2-2; TRBD1 matches at 8 bases. The CDR3 loop spans 15 amino acids. V gave up 0 bases and J gave up 6 bases; unmatched junction bases: 3. Germline V gives CDR1 SGHVS, CDR2 FQNEAQ. For the CDR3, the DNA is TGTGCCAGCAGCTTAGCCGACAGGGGTTCCGGGGAGCTGTTTTTT. It codes for CASSLADRGSGELFF.

The chain links TRBV19 to TRBJ1-1; 7 bases are shared with TRBD1. Germline V lookup: CDR1 LNHDA, CDR2 SQIVND (reference sequence). V lost 5 bases, J lost 5 bases, and 5 bases stayed unmatched. The length of the CDR3 is 13 residues. The CDR3 nucleotides read TGTGCCAGTAGTGTCCTACAGGGGACTGAAGCTTTCTTT. Its protein is CASSVLQGTEAFF.

CDR3 nucleotides: TGTGCCAGCAGCACCTACTTCAGGGGCCCCCAAGAGACCCAGTACTTC. It is translated as CASSTYFRGPQETQYF. The chain recombines TRBV7-9 with TRBJ2-5, with D maybe TRBD1 (6 bases). Trimming shortened V by 5 bases and J by 1 base, and 17 bases separated the two germline ends. This CDR3 region has 16 residues. CDR1 is SEHNR and CDR2 is FQNEAQ in the germline V gene (reference sequence).

This rearrangement joins TRBV9 to TRBJ1-6; 7 nucleotides agree with TRBD1. Germline assignment: CDR1 SGDLS and CDR2 YYNGEE. The CDR3 extends over 15 amino acids. The J segment lost 9 bases and the V segment lost 3 bases, leaving 9 bases of the junction unmatched. The CDR3 sequence is CASSAPRGVVSPLHF. CDR3 sequence (DNA): TGTGCCAGCAGCGCCCCCAGGGGGGTGGTTTCACCCCTCCACTTT.

This chain connects TRBV25-1 to TRBJ2-7; no firm D call. With 8 bases removed from V and 9 bases from J, the gap between germline ends came to 14 bases. CDR3 length: 11 amino acids. Germline CDR1 and CDR2: MGHDK and SYGVNS. CDR3: CASGSVNSQYF. The CDR3 nucleotides are TGTGCCAGCGGTTCAGTAAATTCGCAGTACTTC.

The V call is TRBV5-4, the J call TRBJ1-2; 11 bases are shared with TRBD1. CDR1 is SGHNT, CDR2 YYREEE, per germline (reference sequence). The CDR3 runs 18 residues. Trimming cost V 2 bases and J 5 bases; bases outside gene matches: 14. The CDR3 loop reads CASSFAFMGQGELYGYTF. CDR3 bases: TGTGCCAGCAGCTTCGCGTTTATGGGACAGGGGGAACTGTATGGCTACACCTTC.

The chain links TRBV4-1 to TRBJ1-2; D is possibly TRBD1 (6 bases). The CDR3 is 13 residues long. V was trimmed by 3 bases and J by 4 bases, leaving 9 bases between them. Germline CDR1 MGHRA, CDR2 YSYEKL. The CDR3 loop is CASSQVQGYGYTF. DNA of the CDR3: TGCGCCAGCAGCCAGGTACAGGGCTATGGCTACACCTTC.

This clone was picked up a small number of times. This sequence joins TRBV6-4 and TRBJ2-1, with 7 nucleotides matching TRBD2. V dropped 8 bases and J dropped 4; count of bases not matched to a gene: 2. CDR1 is MRHNA and CDR2 is SNTAGT in the germline V gene. The CDR3 contains 12 residues. CDR3 nucleotide sequence: TGTGCCAGCGGGGGGGTATACAATGAGCAGTTCTTC. It codes for CASGGVYNEQFF.

In DNA, the CDR3 is TGTGCCAGCAGCCGACTTTCAGGGGGCACTGAAGCTTTCTTT. Encoded protein: CASSRLSGGTEAFF. The chain uses TRBV7-3 and TRBJ1-1; 7 positions agree with TRBD1. The CDR3 length is 14 residues. In germline, CDR1 is SGHTA, CDR2 FQGTGA. V shed 5 bases and J 4 bases; nucleotides not matched to a gene: 7.

V is TRBV11-2 and J is TRBJ1-2, with 9 bases aligning to TRBD1. From germline, CDR1 is SGHAT and CDR2 FQNNGV. V was clipped by 10 bases and J by 4 bases; unmatched bases: 22. CDR3 length: 18 residues. The CDR3 sequence: CAILHKMGQGRNGYGYTF. Here the CDR3 DNA reads TGTGCCATCCTACATAAAATGGGACAGGGACGTAACGGCTATGGCTACACCTTC. The complete variable domain, with remaining parts taken from reference TRBV11-2 and TRBJ1-2, reads EAGVAQSPRYKIIEKRQSVAFWCNPISGHATLYWYQQILGQGPKLLIQFQNNGVVDDSQLPKDRFSAERLKGVDSTLKIQPAKLEDSAVYLCAILHKMGQGRNGYGYTFGSGTRLTVV.

The CDR3 spells CASSTDRGRIEAFF. The CDR3 nucleotides read TGTGCCAGTAGTACGGACAGGGGAAGGATTGAAGCTTTCTTT. The chain links TRBV19 to TRBJ1-1, with 9 nucleotides matching TRBD1. Germline V gives CDR1 LNHDA, CDR2 SQIVND (reference sequence). The V segment lost 4 bases and the J segment 7 bases; nucleotides outside the gene matches: 7. The CDR3 covers 14 residues.

This clone has only one observation. The rearrangement joins TRBV7-2 to TRBJ2-5, with TRBD2 identical over 12 bases. The germline V gene has CDR1 SGHTA and CDR2 FQGNSA. This CDR3 has 15 residues. The junction had 8 bases not matched to a gene; V was cut back by 7 bases and J by 5 bases. The CDR3 nucleotides read TGTGCCAGCATTCTAGCGGGGGGGCCAGGGGAGACCCAGTACTTC. Its protein product is CASILAGGPGETQYF.

The chain combines TRBV5-4 with TRBJ2-7, with a possible D match to TRBD1 (6 bases). The CDR3 length is 14 residues. The germline gives CDR1 SGHNT, CDR2 YYREEE (reference sequence). Trimming cost V 4 bases and J 3 bases, with 14 bases left between them. This CDR3 is CASSQTGTYYEQYF. CDR3 nucleotide sequence: TGTGCCAGCAGCCAGACCGGGACATACTACGAGCAGTACTTC. Combining the CDR3 with reference TRBV5-4 and TRBJ2-7 gives the whole variable domain ETGVTQSPTHLIKTRGQQVTLRCSSQSGHNTVSWYQQALGQGPQFIFQYYREEENGRGNFPPRFSGLQFPNYSSELNVNALELDDSALYLCASSQTGTYYEQYFGPGTRLTVT.

This chain connects TRBV27 to TRBJ2-5, with D tentatively TRBD1 (6 bases). This CDR3 has 13 amino acids. Germline CDR1 MNHEY, CDR2 SMNVEV (reference sequence). V was shortened by 6 bases and J by 5 bases, with 13 bases between the two germline ends. The CDR3 bases are TGTGCCAGCAGGCGTCAGGGGACGGAGACCCAGTACTTC. Encoded protein: CASRRQGTETQYF.